This entry concerns a single T cell receptor beta chain. Its antigen is currently unknown. V lost 2 bases and J lost 0, with 11 bases in between. The CDR3 is 16 residues long. Germline lookup yields CDR1 PRHDT and CDR2 FYEKMQ (reference sequence). The table came from immunoSEQ multiplex PCR; TCRdb's copy has only in-frame clones and leaves some out. The repertoire holds about 800,000 clones, 95% to 97% seen once, with less than 0.3% in the top ten. This record comes from a study of shared clonotypes between healthy human individuals. As for the study in general: For every donor, three CD4 naive, three CD4 memory, two CD8 naive and one CD8 memory plates were used.

Positive CCR7 selection of CD45RO-negative cells yielded the naive CD8 cells, and terminally differentiated effector memory CD45RA+ cells were excluded. Donors, healthy HIV-negative adults, lacked recent acute infections or vaccinations. The study's findings and limits: Naive subsets generally exceeded memory subsets in estimated richness. In contrast to clonotypes shared by all four donors, non-shared clonotypes had lower generation probabilities.

The chain employs TRBV13 and TRBJ1-3, with no clear D. Sequencing input: naive CD8+ T cells sorted from blood. The sequence was collected from a man aged 25-45 years in good health. This CDR3 is CASSLIGVNSGNTIYF. The CDR3 bases are TGTGCCAGCAGCTTAATCGGGGTTAACTCTGGAAACACCATATATTTT.